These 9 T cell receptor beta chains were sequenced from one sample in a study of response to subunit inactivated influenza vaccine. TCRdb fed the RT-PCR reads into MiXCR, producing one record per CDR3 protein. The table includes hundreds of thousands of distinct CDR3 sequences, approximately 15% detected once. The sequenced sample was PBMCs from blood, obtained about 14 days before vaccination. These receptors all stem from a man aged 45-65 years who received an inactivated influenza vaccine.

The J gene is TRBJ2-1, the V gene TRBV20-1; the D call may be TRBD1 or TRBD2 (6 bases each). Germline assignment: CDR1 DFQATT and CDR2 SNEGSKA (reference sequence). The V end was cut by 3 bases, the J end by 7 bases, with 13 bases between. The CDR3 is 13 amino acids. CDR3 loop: CSASTQGRNEQFF. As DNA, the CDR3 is TGCAGTGCTAGTACCCAGGGGAGGAATGAGCAGTTCTTC.

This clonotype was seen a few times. This CDR3 is CASSLAAVGTQYF. The CDR3 DNA reads as TGTGCCAGCAGCCTGGCGGCCGTAGGGACCCAGTACTTC. The rearrangement joins TRBV13 to TRBJ2-5; unclear D gene. The CDR3 is 13 residues long. The germline V gene has CDR1 PRHDT and CDR2 FYEKMQ (reference sequence). The ends were cut back, 5 bases at V and 7 bases at J, with 14 bases in the middle.

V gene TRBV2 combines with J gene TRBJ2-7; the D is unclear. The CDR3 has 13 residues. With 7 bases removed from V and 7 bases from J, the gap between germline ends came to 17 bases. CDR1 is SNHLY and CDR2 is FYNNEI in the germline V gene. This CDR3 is CASTYRPLLEQYF. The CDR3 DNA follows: TGTGCCAGCACTTACCGACCCTTGCTGGAGCAGTACTTC.

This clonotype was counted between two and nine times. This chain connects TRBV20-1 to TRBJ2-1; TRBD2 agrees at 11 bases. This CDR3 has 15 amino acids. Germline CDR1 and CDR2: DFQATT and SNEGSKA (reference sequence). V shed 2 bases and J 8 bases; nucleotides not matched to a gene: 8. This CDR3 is CSARPLAGGRDEQFF. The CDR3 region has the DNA TGCAGTGCTAGACCTTTAGCGGGAGGGCGGGATGAGCAGTTCTTC.

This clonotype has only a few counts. CDR3 in DNA: TGCAGCGTTGTACAGGGGGCCGGTGAAAAACTGTTTTTT. It yields the protein CSVVQGAGEKLFF. The chain joins TRBV29-1 to TRBJ1-4; 9 nucleotides align to TRBD1. Trimming removed 4 bases from V and 7 bases from J; junction bases left unmatched: 4. The CDR3 runs to 13 residues. Germline assignment: CDR1 SQVTM and CDR2 ANQGSEA.

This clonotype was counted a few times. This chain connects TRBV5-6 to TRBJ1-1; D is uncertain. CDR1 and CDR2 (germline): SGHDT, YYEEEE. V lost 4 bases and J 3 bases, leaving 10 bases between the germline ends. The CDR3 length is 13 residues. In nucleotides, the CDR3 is TGTGCCAGCAGCCCGACGGTCCACACTGAAGCTTTCTTT. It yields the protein CASSPTVHTEAFF.

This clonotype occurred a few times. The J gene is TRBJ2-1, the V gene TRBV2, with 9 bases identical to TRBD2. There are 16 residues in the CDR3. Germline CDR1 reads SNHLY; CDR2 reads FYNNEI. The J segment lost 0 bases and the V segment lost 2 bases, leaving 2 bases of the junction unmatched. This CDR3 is CASSESSGSSYNEQFF. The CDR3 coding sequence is TGTGCCAGCAGTGAAAGTAGCGGGAGCTCCTACAATGAGCAGTTCTTC.

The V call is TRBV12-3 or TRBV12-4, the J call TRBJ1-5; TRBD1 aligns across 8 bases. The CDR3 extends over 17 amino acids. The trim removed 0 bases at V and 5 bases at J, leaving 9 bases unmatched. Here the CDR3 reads CASSLAFRGQRDQPQHF. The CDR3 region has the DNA TGTGCCAGCAGTTTAGCTTTCAGGGGGCAACGAGATCAGCCCCAGCATTTT.

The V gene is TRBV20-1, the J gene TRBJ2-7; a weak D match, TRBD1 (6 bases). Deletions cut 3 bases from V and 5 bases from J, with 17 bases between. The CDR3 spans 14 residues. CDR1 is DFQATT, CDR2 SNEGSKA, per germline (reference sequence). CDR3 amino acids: CSARDLGGRDEQYF. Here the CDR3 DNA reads TGCAGTGCTAGGGATCTAGGGGGACGAGACGAGCAGTACTTC.